Following are 4 T cell receptor beta chains from one sample sequenced in a study of blood T cell repertoires in COVID-19. Profiled with immunoSEQ multiplex PCR; TCRdb holds only in-frame clones, not every one. The repertoire holds some 170,000 clones, with roughly 85% as singletons. Sequencing was performed on peripheral blood. The source is a woman aged 55 to 70 with acute or convalescent COVID-19.

V and J are TRBV30 and TRBJ2-4; TRBD2 aligns across 12 bases. V trimming: 5 bases; J trimming: 7 bases; junction bases outside the gene matches: 6. Germline V gene sequence: CDR1 GTSNPN, CDR2 SVGIG (reference sequence). The CDR3 sequence is 14 residues long. CDR3 nucleotide sequence: TGTGCCTGGCAGACTAGCGGGAGAGTGAACATTCAGTACTTC. Translation: CAWQTSGRVNIQYF.

The chain employs TRBV3-1 (or the pseudogene TRBV3-2) and TRBJ2-1, with D possibly being TRBD1 (6 bases). Germline V gives CDR1 LGHDT, CDR2 YNNKEL (reference sequence). The length of the CDR3 is 15 residues. The V end was cut by 5 bases, the J end by 0 bases, with 11 bases between. The CDR3 reads CASSTTGRSYNEQFF. In DNA form, the CDR3 reads TGTGCCAGCAGCACGACAGGCCGCTCCTACAATGAGCAGTTCTTC.

This chain joins TRBV3-1 (or the pseudogene TRBV3-2) and TRBJ2-3; 8 bases match TRBD2. This CDR3 is 17 amino acids long. CDR1 and CDR2 (germline): LGHDT, YNNKEL (reference sequence). Losses at the gene ends were 2 bases for V and 1 base for J; bases not matched to a gene: 8. Here the CDR3 reads CASSQYRTSIGTDTQYF. The CDR3 coding sequence is TGTGCCAGCAGCCAATATCGGACTAGCATAGGCACAGATACGCAGTATTTT.

J is TRBJ2-3 and V is TRBV27; TRBD2 matches at 12 bases. V was clipped by 5 bases and J by 0 bases; unmatched bases: 12. The CDR3 runs to 19 residues. Per the germline V gene, CDR1 is MNHEY and CDR2 is SMNVEV (reference sequence). The CDR3 is CASSPRRTSGVTSTDTQYF. The CDR3 region has the DNA TGTGCCAGCAGTCCCCGACGGACTAGCGGGGTAACTAGCACAGATACGCAGTATTTT.